The T cell receptor beta chain under discussion was sequenced for a study of blood T cell repertoires in COVID-19. As for the study in general: COVID-19 samples collected from the United States, Italy and Spain covered acute and convalescent phases. Sources were T cells, B-cell-depleted T cells, or PBMCs; the material itself was cDNA or gDNA.

Per the study methods: Scientists estimated how many nucleated cells there were by amplifying reference gene primers. Sequencing used immunoSEQ multiplex PCR; TCRdb keeps in-frame clones, though not all of them. V and J calls and clone size are those listed in that table; D and trimming were worked out from the DNA. The sample shows 220,000 or so clones, approximately 84% of them seen only once. Germline V gene data show CDR1 as MNHEY and CDR2 as SVGAGI. V trimming: 6 bases; J trimming: 9 bases; junction bases outside the gene matches: 12. The CDR3 has 15 amino acids. The chain employs TRBV6-5 and TRBJ2-7; 12 bases fit TRBD2. Sequencing was performed on peripheral blood. The sequence was obtained from a woman between 25 and 40 years old who had recovered from COVID-19. The DNA for the CDR3 is TGTGCCAGCAGCTATAATCTAGCGGGAGGGTTTGTGCAGTACTTC. Translated, it gives CASSYNLAGGFVQYF.